The present TCR beta chain was sequenced within a study of spatial heterogeneity in lung cancer. TCRdb re-called the 5' RACE reads with MiXCR, one entry per CDR3 protein. The data contain 40,000 to 50,000 distinct CDR3 sequences, about 10% of them singletons. The CDR3 has 15 residues. Germline-derived CDR1 and CDR2 are SGHRS and YFSETQ. Germline trimming cut 1 base from V and 1 base from J; bases unmatched to any gene: 4. Sample time point: blood at routine non-recurrence follow-up after resection. Unsorted whole RNA from tumor, nontumor lung or frozen PBMC underwent sequencing. The receptor comes from a female donor with early-stage non-small cell lung cancer. The chain carries TRBV5-1 and TRBJ2-5; 7 bases match TRBD2. The input for sequencing was PBMCs, taken at follow-up. CDR3 loop: CASSLRASGQETQYF. The CDR3 DNA reads TGCGCCAGCAGCTTGAGGGCTAGCGGCCAAGAGACCCAGTACTTC.